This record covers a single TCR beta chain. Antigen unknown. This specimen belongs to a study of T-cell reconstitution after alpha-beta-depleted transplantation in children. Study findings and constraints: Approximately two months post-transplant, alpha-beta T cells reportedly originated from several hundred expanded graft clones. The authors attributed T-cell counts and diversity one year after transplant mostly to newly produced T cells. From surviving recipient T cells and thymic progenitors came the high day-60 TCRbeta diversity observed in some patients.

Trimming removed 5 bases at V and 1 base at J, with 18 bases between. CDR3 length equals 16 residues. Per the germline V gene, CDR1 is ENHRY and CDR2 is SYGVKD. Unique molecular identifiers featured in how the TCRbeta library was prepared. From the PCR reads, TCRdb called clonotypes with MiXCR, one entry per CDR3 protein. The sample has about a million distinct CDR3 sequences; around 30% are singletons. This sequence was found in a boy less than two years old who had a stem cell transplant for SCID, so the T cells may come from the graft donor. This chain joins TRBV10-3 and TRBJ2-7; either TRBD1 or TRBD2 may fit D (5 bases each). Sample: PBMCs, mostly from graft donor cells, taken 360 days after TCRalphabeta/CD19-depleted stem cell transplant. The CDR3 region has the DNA TGTGCCATCAGTCCTAGAAGGGGAGACATGTCCTACGAGCAGTACTTC. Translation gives CAISPRRGDMSYEQYF.